This T cell receptor beta chain came from a study of esophageal squamous cell carcinoma under preoperative chemotherapy (dated by TCRdb to the late 2010s). About the investigation overall: TCR repertoires were profiled in both peripheral blood T cells and tumor-infiltrating lymphocytes. The effects of paclitaxel-nedaplatin chemotherapy on T-cell receptor repertoires in patients with esophageal squamous cell carcinoma were assessed. Roughly five patients with primary esophageal squamous cell carcinoma made up the cohort. Repertoires from samples taken before paclitaxel-nedaplatin therapy were compared with repertoires from samples taken after paclitaxel-nedaplatin therapy. The paper as a whole reports these results and caveats: Immediate and substantial changes in clonotype frequency were induced by paclitaxel-nedaplatin therapy, and contraction rather than amplification was more likely to be observed among abundant clones. A small cohort was used, with only a few patients with esophageal squamous cell carcinoma being analyzed. Tumor-infiltrating lymphocytes after treatment appeared to come partly from peripheral T cells migrating into the tumor, rather than solely from local clonal changes. A significant increase in TCR diversity was observed in peripheral T cells after chemotherapy, whereas no such increase was observed in tumor-infiltrating lymphocytes.

Receptors were amplified or captured by PCR. This sample was sequenced with a HiSeq X Ten. High-throughput sequencing was used to characterize the TCR repertoires. TCRdb redid the processing of the public reads, applying fastp at Q25 and MiXCR, and retained in-frame beta chains. Rows with one shared CDR3 protein collapse into an entry with the most common genes and DNA. Counted in this sample were 15,000 to 20,000 distinct CDR3 sequences; around 45% of them appeared once. Over 25% of the sample lies in the top ten. What the time point label conveys for this sample: before preoperative PTX-NDP chemotherapy. Paclitaxel-nedaplatin was administered to patients as preoperative chemotherapy before surgery. Its CDR3 holds 13 amino acids, cysteine through phenylalanine. Only the CDR3 portion is preserved as DNA: 39 bases, with reading frame beginning at the first base. From a lookup of the germline V gene (reference sequence), CDR1 and CDR2 are SGHNT and YYREEE.

Comment on this clonotype: Its target antigen remains unknown. No base quality information exists; no much larger clone differs at one position.

The chain is assembled from TRBV5-4 and TRBJ2-1; the D segment cannot be called with confidence. The J call may not be correct, given that the DNA end is closer to TRBJ2-7. The TCR was taken from a human donor with esophageal squamous cell carcinoma. The donor label of this sample is uncertain. The specimen was collected from a patient given preoperative chemotherapy. In nucleotide form, the sequence is TGTGCCAGCAGCTTTGGTAGTCAGTACGAGCAGTACTTC. Translated, it gives CASSFGSQYEQYF.